These 32 T cell receptor beta chains came from one sample sequenced in a study of CD8 T cell repertoires and HIV-1 epitope variants. Produced via immunoSEQ multiplex PCR; TCRdb's table is partial and in-frame only. In the table there are roughly 5,100 clones, approximately 73% of which are singletons. These receptors' antigens are unknown. The sequenced sample consisted of cultured CD8+ T cells derived from PBMCs. The origin of the receptors is a male donor with HIV.

The chain has TRBV28 and TRBJ2-2; D gene unclear. The CDR3 runs to 15 residues. Germline V gene data show CDR1 as MDHEN and CDR2 as SYDVKM. Trimming cost V 5 bases and J 2 bases, with 12 bases left between them. CDR3 bases: TGTGCCAGCAGTCCACGGCTATATAACACCGGGGAGCTGTTTTTT. Protein sequence: CASSPRLYNTGELFF.

The chain carries TRBV19 and TRBJ2-3, with 10 bases identical to TRBD1. J gave up 1 base and V 9 bases, and 10 bases lay outside the gene matches. The CDR3 extends over 16 amino acids. Germline loops: CDR1 LNHDA, CDR2 SQIVND (reference sequence). CDR3 DNA sequence: TGTGCCAGCAGGAGTAGGACAGGGGGACGCACAGATACGCAGTATTTT. This gives the protein CASRSRTGGRTDTQYF.

This clone appeared a single time. The rearrangement joins TRBV19 to TRBJ1-1; 8 bases align to TRBD1. Germline CDR1 LNHDA, CDR2 SQIVND (reference sequence). V lost 11 bases to trimming and J lost 11 bases; unmatched junction nucleotides: 10. The CDR3 is made up of 11 amino acids. The CDR3 is CAFSGGAGAFF. In DNA, the CDR3 is TGTGCCTTCTCAGGGGGCGCGGGGGCTTTCTTT. The full variable domain, with the rest looked up from reference TRBV19 and TRBJ1-1, is DGGITQSPKYLFRKEGQNVTLSCEQNLNHDAMYWYRQDPGQGLRLIYYSQIVNDFQKGDIAEGYSVSREKKESFPLTVTSAQKNPTAFYLCAFSGGAGAFFGQGTRLTVV.

This chain joins TRBV10-3 and TRBJ1-1, with 7 bases aligning to TRBD1. V shed 9 bases and J 6 bases; nucleotides not matched to a gene: 16. The CDR3 covers 15 residues. Germline loops: CDR1 ENHRY, CDR2 SYGVKD. The CDR3 is CAMTSGTARFAEAFF. In DNA, the CDR3 is TGTGCCATGACTTCCGGGACAGCGAGATTCGCTGAAGCTTTCTTT.

The V call is TRBV19, the J call TRBJ1-1; D call uncertain. The CDR3 contains 12 residues. CDR1 is LNHDA, CDR2 SQIVND, per germline (reference sequence). Trimming cost V 1 base and J 4 bases, with 4 bases left between them. CDR3 in DNA: TGTGCCAGTAGTATAGGGTTCACTGAAGCTTTCTTT. Translated, it gives CASSIGFTEAFF.

This chain joins TRBV28 and TRBJ2-5; TRBD1 matches at 8 bases. There are 16 residues in the CDR3. Germline V gene data show CDR1 as MDHEN and CDR2 as SYDVKM. V lost 4 bases, J lost 3 bases, and 10 bases stayed unmatched. The CDR3 DNA sequence: TGTGCCAGCAGTTCCCCGGGACAGGAGAGTAAAGAGACCCAGTACTTC. Translation gives CASSSPGQESKETQYF.

The gene calls are TRBV5-4 and TRBJ2-1; 10 nucleotides match TRBD1. CDR1 and CDR2 from the germline V gene are SGHNT and YYREEE (reference sequence). CDR3 length: 14 residues. Trimming cost V 1 base and J 16 bases; bases outside gene matches: 11. In DNA form, the CDR3 reads TGTGCCAGCAGCTTGATGGGATCCGGGACAGGGGAATTCTTC. Translation: CASSLMGSGTGEFF.

This clone was detected once. The chain is built from TRBV27 and TRBJ2-3; a weak D match, TRBD2 (6 bases). The CDR3 has 12 residues. V gave up 5 bases and J gave up 9 bases, with 12 bases separating them. In germline, CDR1 is MNHEY, CDR2 SMNVEV (reference sequence). CDR3 coding DNA: TGTGCCAGCAGTCCCTACGGGGGAACGCAGTATTTT. Protein: CASSPYGGTQYF.

V usage is TRBV28 and J usage is TRBJ2-5; D uncertain. Germline V gives CDR1 MDHEN, CDR2 SYDVKM. This CDR3 spans 13 amino acids. With 4 bases removed from V and 0 bases from J, the gap between germline ends came to 6 bases. The CDR3 sequence: CASSSHYQETQYF. CDR3 DNA: TGTGCCAGCAGTTCCCACTACCAAGAGACCCAGTACTTC.

The chain couples TRBV5-6 to TRBJ2-7; 9 positions agree with TRBD1. V trimming: 4 bases; J trimming: 5 bases; junction bases outside the gene matches: 7. CDR1 and CDR2 from the germline V gene are SGHDT and YYEEEE. CDR3 length equals 14 residues. CDR3 residues: CASSPGDRVDEQYF. Written as DNA, the CDR3 is TGTGCCAGCAGCCCCGGGGACAGGGTTGACGAGCAGTACTTC.

V is TRBV29-1 and J is TRBJ1-1; D uncertain. The germline V gene has CDR1 SQVTM and CDR2 ANQGSEA. The CDR3 consists of 13 residues. V lost 4 bases to trimming and J lost 2 bases, with 11 bases between them. CDR3 sequence: CSVVLGFNTEAFF. CDR3 sequence (DNA): TGCAGCGTTGTGCTGGGATTCAACACTGAAGCTTTCTTT.

V usage is TRBV6-4 and J usage is TRBJ1-1, with D possibly TRBD1 on 5 matching bases. The CDR3 covers 14 residues. Germline lookup yields CDR1 MRHNA and CDR2 SNTAGT. Trimming cost V 6 bases and J 0 bases, with 11 bases left between them. CDR3 DNA: TGTGCCAGCAGGGGGACTGATATGAACACTGAAGCTTTCTTT. Its translation is CASRGTDMNTEAFF.

This clone came up a few times. The chain employs TRBV7-2 and TRBJ2-6; 10 bases fit TRBD1. V shed 5 bases, J shed 19 bases, and the junction held 14 bases outside the gene matches. The CDR3 has 14 amino acids. Germline CDR1 reads SGHTA; CDR2 reads FQGNSA. As DNA, the CDR3 is TGTGCCAGCAGCCAAGGTCGGCGGACAGGGGGGTTTACTTTC. Translating gives CASSQGRRTGGFTF.

V is TRBV4-3 and J is TRBJ1-1, with a tentative D call TRBD1 (5 bases). The V end was cut by 0 bases, the J end by 4 bases, with 12 bases between. This CDR3 contains 15 residues. The germline gives CDR1 LGHNA, CDR2 YSLEER. The CDR3 DNA sequence: TGCGCCAGCAGCCAAGATCCTGGGGGTGGCACTGAAGCTTTCTTT. It yields the protein CASSQDPGGGTEAFF.

This chain links TRBV4-2 with TRBJ2-1; the D call may be TRBD1 or TRBD2 (7 bases each). The germline V and J ends were trimmed by 1 base and 4 bases, with 17 bases remaining between them. This CDR3 is built from 17 residues. Germline V gene data show CDR1 as LGHNA and CDR2 as YNFKEQ. CDR3 coding DNA: TGTGCCAGCAGCCAAGTGACAGGGAGGGAGGGATACAATGAGCAGTTCTTC. This encodes CASSQVTGREGYNEQFF.

The V gene is TRBV11-3, the J gene TRBJ2-1; 10 nucleotides agree with TRBD2. The CDR3 runs to 13 residues. Germline assignment: CDR1 SGHNT and CDR2 YENEEA. V shed 5 bases, J shed 8 bases, and the junction held 3 bases outside the gene matches. In DNA form, the CDR3 reads TGTGCCAGCAGCCCTAGCGGGAGCTATGAGCAGTTCTTC. Amino acids: CASSPSGSYEQFF.

The table lists this clone with a count of one. The J gene is TRBJ1-1, the V gene TRBV7-3; D may be TRBD1 (5 bases). CDR1 and CDR2 from the germline V gene are SGHTA and FQGTGA. The CDR3 is 13 residues long. V was shortened by 4 bases and J by 11 bases, with 17 bases between the two germline ends. This CDR3 reads CASSSQDTLGAFF. CDR3 bases: TGTGCCAGCAGCTCCCAGGACACACTGGGGGCTTTCTTT.

The chain recombines TRBV27 with TRBJ2-7, with TRBD2 matching 14 bases. The ends lost 7 bases at V and 3 bases at J; junction bases unmatched: 2. This CDR3 is built from 14 residues. Germline-derived CDR1 and CDR2 are MNHEY and SMNVEV (reference sequence). The CDR3 sequence is CASTGLAGGYEQYF. CDR3 DNA: TGTGCCAGCACTGGACTAGCGGGAGGCTACGAGCAGTACTTC.

This clone was found once. The V and J genes are TRBV18 and TRBJ2-1, with TRBD1 as a possible D gene (6 bases). V was shortened by 3 bases and J by 10 bases, with 16 bases between the two germline ends. Germline V gives CDR1 KGHSH, CDR2 LQKENI. The CDR3 spans 14 residues. The DNA for the CDR3 is TGTGCCAGCTCACCCTGGGACCTGAGGGGGGAGCAGTTCTTC. Protein sequence: CASSPWDLRGEQFF.

This clone has just a few counts. The chain joins TRBV21-1 to TRBJ2-5. TRBV21-1 is labeled a pseudogene. This CDR3 region has 14 residues. This CDR3 reads CASCKGMEEETQYF. As DNA, the CDR3 is TGTGCCAGCTGCAAGGGGATGGAAGAAGAGACCCAGTACTTC.

The chain joins TRBV27 to TRBJ2-1; the match to TRBD2 covers 13 bases. V trimming: 0 bases; J trimming: 9 bases; junction bases outside the gene matches: 8. This CDR3 has 17 amino acids. Germline V gene lookup returns CDR1 MNHEY and CDR2 SMNVEV (reference sequence). The CDR3, as DNA: TGTGCCAGCAGTTTATCGGTAGGGACTAGCGGGACTGGTGAGCAGTTCTTC. It codes for CASSLSVGTSGTGEQFF.

The V and J genes are TRBV19 and TRBJ2-2; 8 bases align to TRBD1. Germline values: CDR1 LNHDA, CDR2 SQIVND (reference sequence). There are 16 residues in the CDR3. J lost 5 bases, V lost 5 bases, and 10 bases had no gene match. The CDR3 loop reads CASSALDRVGTGELFF. CDR3 coding DNA: TGTGCCAGTAGTGCCCTGGACAGGGTGGGGACCGGGGAGCTGTTTTTT.

J is TRBJ1-4 and V is TRBV2; D remains unclear. V dropped 0 bases and J dropped 0 bases, with 8 bases sitting between them. CDR3 size: 16 residues. CDR1 and CDR2 (germline): SNHLY, FYNNEI. The CDR3 DNA reads as TGTGCCAGCAGTGAAGCCACTCCTGCAACTAATGAAAAACTGTTTTTT. This gives the protein CASSEATPATNEKLFF.

The chain couples TRBV10-3 to TRBJ2-3, with 11 bases fitting TRBD2. This CDR3 has 19 residues. Trimming at V came to 3 bases and at J to 2 bases, leaving 13 bases not matched to a gene. CDR1 and CDR2 (germline): ENHRY, SYGVKD. CDR3 DNA sequence: TGTGCCATCAGTGATCTCTTTAGCGGGAGGGAAGAATCCACAGATACGCAGTATTTT. It codes for CAISDLFSGREESTDTQYF.

The chain couples TRBV9 to TRBJ2-5; D gene ambiguous. The CDR3 loop spans 17 amino acids. CDR1 is SGDLS, CDR2 YYNGEE, per germline. The V end lost 3 bases, the J end lost 4 bases, and 22 bases lay between the germline ends. Here the CDR3 reads CASSARPGVSPGETQYF. The CDR3 DNA follows: TGTGCCAGCAGCGCACGCCCTGGAGTTTCCCCCGGAGAGACCCAGTACTTC.

V and J are TRBV5-5 and TRBJ2-7, with 7 bases fitting TRBD2. The CDR3 length is 15 residues. Looked up from germline, CDR1 is SGHKS and CDR2 is YYEKEE (reference sequence). Losses at the gene ends were 0 bases for V and 4 bases for J; bases not matched to a gene: 7. The CDR3 nucleotides are TGTGCCAGCAGCTTGGCCCCGGGGGAGGGATACGAGCAGTACTTC. Protein: CASSLAPGEGYEQYF.

The chain employs TRBV18 and TRBJ2-1; TRBD1 might be the D (5 bases). Germline CDR1 and CDR2: KGHSH and LQKENI. Deletions cut 3 bases from V and 0 bases from J, with 9 bases between. The CDR3 loop spans 15 amino acids. The DNA of the CDR3 is TGTGCCAGCTCACCGGGGCAGAGCTCCTACAATGAGCAGTTCTTC. Amino acids: CASSPGQSSYNEQFF.

The chain recombines TRBV11-2 with TRBJ2-1; 11 positions agree with TRBD2. Unmatched junction bases numbered 8, after V lost 1 base and J lost 6 bases. Germline CDR1 reads SGHAT; CDR2 reads FQNNGV. The CDR3 contains 17 residues. CDR3: CASSLAPGLAVANEQFF. The CDR3, as DNA: TGTGCCAGCAGCTTAGCCCCGGGACTAGCGGTCGCCAATGAGCAGTTCTTC.

Of note for this clone: A single base is all that separates this from a far larger clone, so a read error is likely. The genes are TRBV5-5 and TRBJ1-2; D is uncertain. The germline gives CDR1 SGHKS, CDR2 YYEKEE (reference sequence). This CDR3 is 16 amino acids long. CDR3 nucleotides: TGCGCCAGCAGCCAAGATCCCGTCGAACTCGACTATGGCTACGCCTTC. Amino acid sequence: CASSQDPVELDYGYAF. The whole variable domain, filled in from reference TRBV5-5 and TRBJ1-2, reads DAGVTQSPTHLIKTRGQQVTLRCSPISGHKSVSWYQQVLGQGPQFIFQYYEKEERGRGNFPDRFSARQFPNYSSELNVNALLLGDSALYLCASSQDPVELDYGYAFGSGTRLTVV.

The V call is TRBV7-2, the J call TRBJ2-1; D unresolved. In germline, CDR1 is SGHTA, CDR2 FQGNSA. Deletions cut 1 base from V and 7 bases from J, with 8 bases between. The CDR3 covers 13 residues. This CDR3 is CASSLGGENEQFF. CDR3 DNA: TGTGCCAGCAGCTTAGGAGGAGAGAATGAGCAGTTCTTC.

The chain employs TRBV7-2 and TRBJ2-5; 10 bases match TRBD2. CDR1 and CDR2 (germline): SGHTA, FQGNSA. The junction had 9 bases not matched to a gene; V was cut back by 5 bases and J by 0 bases. The CDR3 runs 17 residues. As DNA, the CDR3 is TGTGCCAGCAGCCCAGCGGCTAGCGGGGGATACCAAGAGACCCAGTACTTC. This sequence encodes CASSPAASGGYQETQYF.

The sample holds one count of this clone. The chain carries TRBV28 and TRBJ1-5; D remains unclear. V dropped 2 bases and J dropped 2 bases, with 16 bases sitting between them. The V gene's germline CDR1 is MDHEN and CDR2 SYDVKM. CDR3 length equals 17 residues. The CDR3 nucleotides are TGTGCCAGCAGTTTAGAGGCACTAGATAGGGGCAATCAGCCCCAGCATTTT. This translates into CASSLEALDRGNQPQHF. The whole variable domain, remainder taken from reference TRBV28 and TRBJ1-5, is DVKVTQSSRYLVKRTGEKVFLECVQDMDHENMFWYRQDPGLGLRLIYFSYDVKMKEKGDIPEGYSVSREKKERFSLILESASTNQTSMYLCASSLEALDRGNQPQHFGDGTRLSIL.